The 19 T cell receptor beta chains given below trace back to one sample, sequenced in a study of regulatory T cells in long-lasting Graves disease. Arm-PCR of CDR3 regions with iRepertoire HTBI primers generated TCR beta libraries. TCRdb redid the calling of the multiplex PCR reads with MiXCR, one entry per CDR3 protein. Of some 430,000 distinct CDR3 sequences listed, roughly 21% are singletons. The time point: persistent/refractory GD, antithyroid drugs over 5 years with positive TRAb. The TCR library was prepared using RNA isolated from PBMCs. The source material was peripheral blood mononuclear cells (PBMCs), sampled when the disease was refractory, from a patient treated with antithyroid drugs. These receptors all stem from a female donor with Graves disease.

There are a few counts of this clonotype. The chain links TRBV7-8 to TRBJ2-6; either TRBD1 or TRBD2 may supply D (6 bases each). The CDR3 loop spans 17 amino acids. The germline V and J ends were trimmed by 0 bases and 4 bases, with 13 bases remaining between them. Germline V gene lookup returns CDR1 SGHVS and CDR2 FQNEAQ. The CDR3 reads CASSLARRGTGANVLTF. The DNA of the CDR3 is TGTGCCAGCAGCTTAGCGCGGAGGGGGACAGGGGCCAACGTCCTGACTTTC.

In this sample, this clonotype turned up a few times. This chain joins TRBV19 and TRBJ2-5; D is perhaps TRBD1 (6 bases). With 3 bases removed from V and 5 bases from J, the gap between germline ends came to 28 bases. Germline loops: CDR1 LNHDA, CDR2 SQIVND (reference sequence). There are 19 residues in the CDR3. This CDR3 reads CASSIVFGSEGTSGETQYF. CDR3 bases: TGTGCCAGTAGTATTGTTTTTGGGTCGGAAGGGACATCGGGGGAGACCCAGTACTTC.

This clonotype came up many times. The rearrangement links TRBV7-9 to TRBJ1-5, with TRBD1 matching over 7 bases. This CDR3 contains 14 residues. Germline V gene data show CDR1 as SEHNR and CDR2 as FQNEAQ (reference sequence). The junction had 5 bases not matched to a gene; V was cut back by 6 bases and J by 3 bases. Here the CDR3 reads CASSVGQLNQPQHF. Here the CDR3 DNA reads TGTGCCAGCAGTGTGGGACAGCTCAATCAGCCCCAGCATTTT. The full variable domain, completed using reference TRBV7-9 and TRBJ1-5, is DTGVSQNPRHKITKRGQNVTFRCDPISEHNRLYWYRQTLGQGPEFLTYFQNEAQLEKSRLLSDRFSAERPKGSFSTLEIQRTEQGDSAMYLCASSVGQLNQPQHFGDGTRLSIL.

Comments on this clonotype: Possible read error: a much larger clone is one base away. The CDR3 loop reads CSVEGTGVTYGYTF. In DNA form, the CDR3 reads TGCAGCGTTGAGGGGACAGGGGTTACCTATGGCTACACCTTC. The V gene is TRBV29-1, the J gene TRBJ1-2, with 10 bases lining up with TRBD1. This CDR3 comprises 14 residues. The germline V gene encodes CDR1 SQVTM and CDR2 ANQGSEA. V lost 3 bases, J lost 4 bases, and 5 bases stayed unmatched.

In this sample, this clonotype turned up many times. V usage is TRBV28 and J usage is TRBJ2-5; D call uncertain. Germline V CDR1 and CDR2: MDHEN, SYDVKM. V lost 4 bases and J 2 bases, leaving 8 bases between the germline ends. The CDR3 consists of 13 residues. Here the CDR3 reads CASSSGWQETQYF. In nucleotides, the CDR3 is TGTGCCAGCAGTTCCGGGTGGCAAGAGACCCAGTACTTC.

A few counts support this clonotype. This chain uses TRBV7-9 with TRBJ1-3, with D perhaps matching TRBD1 (6 bases). V shed 5 bases and J shed 8 bases, with 19 bases lying between them. This CDR3 region has 15 residues. The germline gives CDR1 SEHNR, CDR2 FQNEAQ (reference sequence). The CDR3 DNA reads TGTGCCAGCAGCGAAATAGGGGGAGGATCGCACACCATATATTTT. It translates to CASSEIGGGSHTIYF.

Ten or more counts support this clonotype. V and J are TRBV6-1 and TRBJ1-5; D unresolved. CDR1 MNHNS and CDR2 SASEGT come from the germline V gene. The CDR3 loop spans 14 amino acids. Deletions cut 5 bases from V and 0 bases from J, with 8 bases between. The CDR3 loop reads CASSTDHSNQPQHF. DNA for the CDR3: TGTGCCAGCAGTACTGACCATAGCAATCAGCCCCAGCATTTT.

This clonotype was picked up many times. The CDR3 is CSAKPTGILYGYTF. In DNA form, the CDR3 reads TGCAGTGCCAAACCTACAGGGATCCTCTATGGCTACACCTTC. The genes are TRBV20-1 and TRBJ1-2, with D tentatively TRBD1 (6 bases). This CDR3 has 14 amino acids. V lost 6 bases and J 4 bases, leaving 18 bases between the germline ends. The V gene's germline CDR1 is DFQATT and CDR2 SNEGSKA (reference sequence).

In this sample, this clonotype turned up many times. This chain uses TRBV20-1 with TRBJ2-5; D call uncertain. The CDR3 is 15 residues long. The germline gives CDR1 DFQATT, CDR2 SNEGSKA (reference sequence). V lost 3 bases and J lost 4, with 18 bases in between. This CDR3 is CSASQEAGFGETQYF. In DNA, the CDR3 is TGCAGTGCTAGCCAAGAAGCTGGCTTCGGAGAGACCCAGTACTTC.

This clonotype was observed a handful of times. This chain links TRBV29-1 with TRBJ1-2; 9 nucleotides align to TRBD1. CDR1 and CDR2 (germline): SQVTM, ANQGSEA. CDR3 length equals 14 residues. The V segment lost 4 bases and the J segment 4 bases; nucleotides outside the gene matches: 7. As DNA, the CDR3 is TGCAGCGTTGTGAGGGGACAGGGATCCTATGGCTACACCTTC. This translates into CSVVRGQGSYGYTF.

This clonotype was counted between two and nine times. The chain carries TRBV7-9 and TRBJ1-2; no clear D. From germline, CDR1 is SEHNR and CDR2 FQNEAQ (reference sequence). V was pared by 1 base and J by 4 bases, with 10 bases between. CDR3 length: 14 amino acids. The CDR3 reads CASSLGLQLYGYTF. The CDR3 region has the DNA TGTGCCAGCAGCTTAGGTCTCCAGCTCTATGGCTACACCTTC.

In the case of this clonotype: A much larger clone differs by one base, so this may be a read error. DNA for the CDR3: TGTGCCAGCAGTCCTCACGGAGTATCCTACGAGCAGTACTTC. It translates to CASSPHGVSYEQYF. The chain combines TRBV12-3 or TRBV12-4 with TRBJ2-7; D gene uncertain. CDR3 length: 14 amino acids. The V end was cut by 5 bases, the J end by 1 base, with 12 bases between.

The table lists this clonotype with many counts. The chain carries TRBV20-1 and TRBJ1-3; TRBD1 agrees at 7 bases. There are 16 residues in the CDR3. The V gene end was trimmed by 5 bases and the J gene end by 4 bases; junction bases not matched to a gene: 14. The germline CDR1 and CDR2 sequences are DFQATT and SNEGSKA (reference sequence). The CDR3 here is CSAARDSTGSGNTIYF. In DNA form, the CDR3 reads TGCAGTGCTGCCAGAGATTCGACAGGGTCCGGAAACACCATATATTTT.

The J gene is TRBJ2-5, the V gene TRBV24-1; D is unresolved. This CDR3 region has 14 residues. Trimming cost V 2 bases and J 4 bases, with 10 bases left between them. Per the germline V gene, CDR1 is KGHDR and CDR2 is SFDVKD. The CDR3 nucleotides are TGTGCCACCAGTGATTACGGACGGCCAGAGACCCAGTACTTC. Its translation: CATSDYGRPETQYF.

The chain couples TRBV4-2 to TRBJ1-4; D is unresolved. This CDR3 region has 16 residues. Per the germline V gene, CDR1 is LGHNA and CDR2 is YNFKEQ. With 1 base removed from V and 2 bases from J, the gap between germline ends came to 11 bases. The CDR3 spells CASSQGAGGTNEKLFF. The CDR3 coding sequence is TGTGCCAGCAGCCAAGGGGCCGGAGGGACTAATGAAAAACTGTTTTTT.

This clonotype was seen repeatedly, ten times or more. This sequence joins TRBV5-1 and TRBJ1-2, with D perhaps TRBD1 (5 bases). Looked up from germline, CDR1 is SGHRS and CDR2 is YFSETQ. The CDR3 is 15 residues long. V was trimmed by 0 bases and J by 4 bases, leaving 13 bases between them. This chain's CDR3 is CASSLVAEGSYGYTF. The CDR3 DNA reads as TGCGCCAGCAGCTTGGTTGCTGAGGGGTCCTATGGCTACACCTTC. The full variable domain, in which reference TRBV5-1 and TRBJ1-2 provide the parts outside the CDR3, is KAGVTQTPRYLIKTRGQQVTLSCSPISGHRSVSWYQQTPGQGLQFLFEYFSETQRNKGNFPGRFSGRQFSNSRSEMNVSTLELGDSALYLCASSLVAEGSYGYTFGSGTRLTVV.

Note on this clonotype: A much larger clone lies one base from this, so it may be a read error. The chain employs TRBV6-5 and TRBJ2-7, with D unresolved. There are 12 residues in the CDR3. In germline, CDR1 is MNHEY, CDR2 SVGAGI. Trimming took off 2 bases at V and 3 bases at J, with 5 bases between the two ends. This CDR3 reads CASSYEYYEQYF. As DNA, the CDR3 is TGTGCCAGCAGTTACGAATACTACGAGCAGTACTTC.

This clonotype was seen more than once but under ten times. This chain joins TRBV27 and TRBJ2-7, with TRBD1 identical over 7 bases. V lost 6 bases to trimming and J lost 2 bases; unmatched junction nucleotides: 7. This CDR3 region has 14 residues. The germline V gene has CDR1 MNHEY and CDR2 SMNVEV (reference sequence). CDR3 nucleotides: TGTGCCAGCAGCTCAGGGGGTAGCCCCTACGAGCAGTACTTC. Translation gives CASSSGGSPYEQYF.

V gene TRBV29-1 combines with J gene TRBJ1-5, with 12 bases aligning to TRBD1. V was clipped by 4 bases and J by 7 bases; unmatched bases: 8. Germline V gene lookup returns CDR1 SQVTM and CDR2 ANQGSEA. The CDR3 extends over 15 amino acids. The CDR3 spells CSVVGTGGGRQPQHF. In DNA, the CDR3 is TGCAGCGTTGTTGGGACAGGGGGCGGTCGACAGCCCCAGCATTTT.